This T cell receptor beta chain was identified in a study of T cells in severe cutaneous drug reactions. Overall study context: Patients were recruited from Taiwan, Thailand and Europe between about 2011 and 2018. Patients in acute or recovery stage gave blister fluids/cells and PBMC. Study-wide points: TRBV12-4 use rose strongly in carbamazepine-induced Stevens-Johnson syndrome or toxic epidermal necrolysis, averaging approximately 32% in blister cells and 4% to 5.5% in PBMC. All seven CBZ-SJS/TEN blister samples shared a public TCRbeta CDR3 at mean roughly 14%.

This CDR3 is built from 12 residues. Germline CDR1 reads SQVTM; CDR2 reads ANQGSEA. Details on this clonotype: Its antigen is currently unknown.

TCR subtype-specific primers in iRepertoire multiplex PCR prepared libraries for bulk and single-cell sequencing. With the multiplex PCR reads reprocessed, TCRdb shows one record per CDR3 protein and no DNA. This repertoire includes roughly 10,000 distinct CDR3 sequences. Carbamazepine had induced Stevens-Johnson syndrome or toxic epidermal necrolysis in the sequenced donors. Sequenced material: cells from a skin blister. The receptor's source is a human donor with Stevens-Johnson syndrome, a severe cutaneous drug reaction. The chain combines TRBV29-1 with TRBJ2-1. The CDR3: CSVEHRYNEQFF.